Presented here are 9 T cell receptor beta chains from one specimen sequenced in a study of cytomegalovirus exposure and HLA in healthy donors. Vbeta (60) and Jbeta (13) primers were used in the PCR. The table came from immunoSEQ multiplex PCR; TCRdb's copy has only in-frame clones and leaves some out. The data hold 150,000 to 200,000 clones, with about 79% observed a single time. Material for sequencing was PBMCs. All receptors derive from a man aged 45 to 65 in good health and CMV-seropositive.

The chain links TRBV11-1 to TRBJ2-5; a possible D gene is TRBD2 (6 bases). The germline CDR1 and CDR2 sequences are SGHAT and FQDESV (reference sequence). CDR3 size: 15 residues. Trimming removed 2 bases at V and 5 bases at J, with 15 bases between. Written as DNA, the CDR3 is TGTGCCAGCAGCTTACCTAGTCCGGGAGAGGAGACCCAGTACTTC. It translates to CASSLPSPGEETQYF.

This rearrangement joins TRBV27 to TRBJ2-5, with D possibly TRBD2 on 5 matching bases. Trimming took off 5 bases at V and 5 bases at J, with 15 bases between the two ends. The CDR3 contains 14 residues. Germline V gene lookup returns CDR1 MNHEY and CDR2 SMNVEV (reference sequence). Here the CDR3 reads CASSPLGASETQYF. The CDR3 DNA reads TGTGCCAGCAGTCCATTGGGAGCCTCTGAGACCCAGTACTTC.

J is TRBJ2-1 and V is TRBV11-2; no firm D call. The V gene lost 2 bases and the J gene lost 9 bases, with 5 bases spanning the gap. In germline, CDR1 is SGHAT, CDR2 FQNNGV. The CDR3 covers 11 residues. For the CDR3, the DNA is TGTGCCAGCAGCTTACACGGTGAGCAGTTCTTC. This translates into CASSLHGEQFF.

This clone was seen a handful of times. The genes are TRBV6-1 and TRBJ2-7; TRBD1 aligns across 8 bases. Trimming removed 8 bases from V and 2 bases from J; junction bases left unmatched: 5. Germline CDR1 and CDR2: MNHNS and SASEGT. The CDR3 has 13 residues. CDR3 in amino acids: CASGQGRTYEQYF. The CDR3 DNA sequence: TGTGCCAGCGGACAGGGAAGAACCTACGAGCAGTACTTC.

The chain is built from TRBV9 and TRBJ2-1, with D possibly being TRBD1 (6 bases). Germline CDR1 is SGDLS and CDR2 is YYNGEE. CDR3 length equals 14 residues. Trimming shortened V by 0 bases and J by 3 bases, and 7 bases separated the two germline ends. The CDR3 here is CASSVEGGYNEQFF. The CDR3, as DNA: TGTGCCAGCAGCGTAGAAGGGGGCTACAATGAGCAGTTCTTC.

The chain joins TRBV9 to TRBJ2-4; TRBD2 matches 7 bases. V dropped 3 bases and J dropped 8; count of bases not matched to a gene: 11. The CDR3 is 15 amino acids. The germline CDR1 and CDR2 sequences are SGDLS and YYNGEE. CDR3 sequence (DNA): TGTGCCAGCAGCGCAGGATTGCTGGGGGGGGACATTCAGTACTTC. Translated, it gives CASSAGLLGGDIQYF.

The V call is TRBV7-8, the J call TRBJ2-4; D is perhaps TRBD1 (6 bases). V was clipped by 6 bases and J by 13 bases, with 25 bases between them. Germline V gives CDR1 SGHVS, CDR2 FQNEAQ. This CDR3 comprises 15 residues. In nucleotides, the CDR3 is TGTGCCAGCAGTTCCCGGGGACACCGGTTCAGTCGCCAGTACTTC. It is translated as CASSSRGHRFSRQYF.

This rearrangement joins TRBV27 to TRBJ1-4; TRBD1 agrees at 8 bases. The trim removed 6 bases at V and 3 bases at J, leaving 6 bases unmatched. This CDR3 comprises 15 residues. Germline V gene sequence: CDR1 MNHEY, CDR2 SMNVEV (reference sequence). CDR3 protein: CASRTTGEANEKLFF. CDR3 nucleotide sequence: TGTGCCAGCAGAACGACAGGGGAGGCTAATGAAAAACTGTTTTTT.

This chain joins TRBV6-5 and TRBJ2-2, with TRBD1 identical over 7 bases. This CDR3 comprises 14 residues. The V and J ends lost 7 bases and 4 bases, in that order; junction bases with no gene match: 6. Germline V gene sequence: CDR1 MNHEY, CDR2 SVGAGI. CDR3 residues: CASKGAGVTGELFF. The CDR3 nucleotides are TGTGCCAGCAAGGGGGCAGGGGTCACCGGGGAGCTGTTTTTT.